The following is a TCR beta chain sequence with its context. The study recruited people aged 18 to 89 years across approximately 24 US areas. V was pared by 5 bases and J by 8 bases, with 5 bases of the junction left unmatched. This CDR3 spans 14 amino acids. In germline, CDR1 is SNHLY, CDR2 FYNNEI. The authors' processing: Estimation of nucleated cell counts relied on the amplification of reference gene primers. Repertoires were generated with immunoSEQ multiplex PCR, while TCRdb's copy carries only in-frame clones and drops some. V and J calls plus clone size are reproduced from that table; the DNA served to infer D and trimming. The table includes roughly 250,000 clones, approximately 85% detected once. These data are taken from a study of blood T cell repertoires in COVID-19.

This sequence was found in a woman in her thirties who had recovered from COVID-19. V usage is TRBV2 and J usage is TRBJ1-6; TRBD1 agrees at 8 bases. The sample was PBMCs or T cells enriched from blood (not recorded which). As DNA, the CDR3 is TGTGCCAGCAGTCGGACAGGGCCGGATTCACCCCTCCACTTT. Its protein product is CASSRTGPDSPLHF.